This T cell receptor (beta chain) was found in a study of Ad26.COV2.S vaccination and SARS-CoV-2 variants. Treatment defined: roughly 20 received Ad26.COV2.S at low or high dose, single or two shots; a few received placebo; per-sample allocation not given. Following the first vaccine or placebo injection, samples were taken on day 63. CDR1 and CDR2 from the germline V gene are SGHVS and FQNEAQ. The junction had 9 bases not matched to a gene; V was cut back by 5 bases and J by 5 bases. This CDR3 comprises 15 residues. Produced via immunoSEQ multiplex PCR; TCRdb's table is partial and in-frame only. The table lists some 290,000 clones, just under 85% of them singletons.

The rearrangement links TRBV7-8 to TRBJ1-1, with 9 bases fitting TRBD1. The source is a person aged 18 to 59 who received the Ad26.COV2.S COVID-19 vaccine or a placebo. Sample: peripheral blood, taken in a trial of Ad26.COV2.S vaccine versus placebo. The CDR3 region has the DNA TGTGCCAGCAGCATGCCGGGACAGGGAGGGACTGAAGCTTTCTTT. It yields the protein CASSMPGQGGTEAFF.